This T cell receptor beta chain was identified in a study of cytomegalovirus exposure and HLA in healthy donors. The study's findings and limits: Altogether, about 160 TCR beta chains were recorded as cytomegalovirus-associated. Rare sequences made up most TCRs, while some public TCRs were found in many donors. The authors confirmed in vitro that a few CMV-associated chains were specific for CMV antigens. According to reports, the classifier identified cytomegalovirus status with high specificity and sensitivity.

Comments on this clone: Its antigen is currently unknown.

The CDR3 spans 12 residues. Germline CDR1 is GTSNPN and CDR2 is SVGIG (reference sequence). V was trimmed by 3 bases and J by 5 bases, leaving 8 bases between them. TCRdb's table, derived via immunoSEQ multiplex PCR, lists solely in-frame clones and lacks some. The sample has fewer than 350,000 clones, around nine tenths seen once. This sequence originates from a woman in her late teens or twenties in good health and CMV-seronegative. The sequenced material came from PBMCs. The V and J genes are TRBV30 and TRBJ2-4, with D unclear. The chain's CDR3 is CAWRGDQNIQYF. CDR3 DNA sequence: TGTGCCTGGAGGGGCGACCAAAACATTCAGTACTTC.